This T cell receptor beta chain was profiled in a study of T-cell reconstitution after alpha-beta-depleted transplantation in children. Germline V lookup: CDR1 DFQATT, CDR2 SNEGSKA (reference sequence). This CDR3 spans 15 amino acids. The ends lost 5 bases at V and 5 bases at J; junction bases unmatched: 12. This clonotype was seen ten or more times. Molecular barcoding with unique molecular identifiers was used for the TCRbeta library. Each CDR3 protein is one row after TCRdb ran MiXCR on the PCR reads. The table records some 120,000 distinct CDR3 sequences, 10% of them present only once. This TCR was recovered from a boy between 2 and 10 years old with acute lymphoblastic leukemia, due to receive a stem cell transplant. This specimen consisted of PBMCs, obtained before TCRalphabeta/CD19-depleted stem cell transplant. V and J are TRBV20-1 and TRBJ2-7, with 10 bases fitting TRBD2. The CDR3 reads CSAGPLAGAYDEQYF. CDR3 bases: TGCAGTGCTGGCCCCCTAGCGGGAGCGTATGACGAGCAGTACTTC.